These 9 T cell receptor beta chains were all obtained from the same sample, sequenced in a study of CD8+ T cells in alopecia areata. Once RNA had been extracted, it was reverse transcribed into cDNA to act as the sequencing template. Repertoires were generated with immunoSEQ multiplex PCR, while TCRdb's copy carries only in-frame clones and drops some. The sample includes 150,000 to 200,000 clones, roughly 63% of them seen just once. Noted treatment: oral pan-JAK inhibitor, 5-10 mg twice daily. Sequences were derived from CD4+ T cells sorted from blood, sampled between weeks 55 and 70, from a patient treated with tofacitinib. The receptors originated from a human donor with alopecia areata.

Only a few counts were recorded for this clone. In DNA, the CDR3 is TGCGCCAGCAGGGACGGGACAGGCCAAGAGACCCAGTACTTC. It yields the protein CASRDGTGQETQYF. The gene calls are TRBV5-1 and TRBJ2-5; TRBD1 matches 8 bases. Germline CDR1 reads SGHRS; CDR2 reads YFSETQ. J lost 1 base, V lost 5 bases, and 4 bases had no gene match. This CDR3 has 14 amino acids.

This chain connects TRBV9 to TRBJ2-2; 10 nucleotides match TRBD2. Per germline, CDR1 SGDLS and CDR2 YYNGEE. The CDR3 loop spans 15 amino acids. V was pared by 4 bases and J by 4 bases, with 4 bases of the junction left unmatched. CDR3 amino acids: CASSPRTSGTGELFF. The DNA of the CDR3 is TGTGCCAGCAGCCCGAGGACTAGCGGCACCGGGGAGCTGTTTTTT. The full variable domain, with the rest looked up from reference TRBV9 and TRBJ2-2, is DSGVTQTPKHLITATGQRVTLRCSPRSGDLSVYWYQQSLDQGLQFLIQYYNGEERAKGNILERFSAQQFPDLHSELNLSSLELGDSALYFCASSPRTSGTGELFFGEGSRLTVL.

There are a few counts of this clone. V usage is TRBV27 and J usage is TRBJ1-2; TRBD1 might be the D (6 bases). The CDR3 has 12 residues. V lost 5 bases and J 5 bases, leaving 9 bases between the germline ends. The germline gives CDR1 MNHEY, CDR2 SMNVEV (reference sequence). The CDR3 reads CASSGTGYGYTF. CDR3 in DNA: TGTGCCAGCAGTGGTACAGGGTATGGCTACACCTTC.

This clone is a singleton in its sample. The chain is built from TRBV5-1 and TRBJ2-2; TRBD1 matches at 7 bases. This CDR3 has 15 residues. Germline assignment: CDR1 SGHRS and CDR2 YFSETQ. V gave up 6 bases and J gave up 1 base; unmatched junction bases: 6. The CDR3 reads CASNEQGRNTGELFF. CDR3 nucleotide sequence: TGCGCCAGCAACGAACAGGGGAGGAACACCGGGGAGCTGTTTTTT.

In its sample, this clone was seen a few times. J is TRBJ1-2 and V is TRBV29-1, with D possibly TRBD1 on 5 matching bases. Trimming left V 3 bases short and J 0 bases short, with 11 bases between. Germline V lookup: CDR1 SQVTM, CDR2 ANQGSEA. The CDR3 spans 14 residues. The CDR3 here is CSVDAGSANYGYTF. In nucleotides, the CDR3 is TGCAGCGTTGACGCAGGGTCCGCTAACTATGGCTACACCTTC.

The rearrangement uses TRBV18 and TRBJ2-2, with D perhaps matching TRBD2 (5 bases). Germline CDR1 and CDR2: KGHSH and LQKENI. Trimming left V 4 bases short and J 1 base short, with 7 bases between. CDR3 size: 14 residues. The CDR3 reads CASSRGRNTGELFF. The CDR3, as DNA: TGTGCCAGCTCACGAGGGCGGAACACCGGGGAGCTGTTTTTT.

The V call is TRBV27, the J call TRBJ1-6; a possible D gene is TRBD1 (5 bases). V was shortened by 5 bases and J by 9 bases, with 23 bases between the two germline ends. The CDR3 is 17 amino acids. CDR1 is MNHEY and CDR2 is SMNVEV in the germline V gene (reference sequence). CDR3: CASSTRIFGTVRSPLHF. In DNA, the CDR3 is TGTGCCAGCAGTACGAGGATTTTCGGGACCGTGCGTTCACCCCTCCACTTT.

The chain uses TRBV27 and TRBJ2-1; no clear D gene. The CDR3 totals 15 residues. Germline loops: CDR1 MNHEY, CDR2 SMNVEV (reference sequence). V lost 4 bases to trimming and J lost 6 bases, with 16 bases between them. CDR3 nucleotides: TGTGCCAGCAGTTCGTCGGCGACTTCGGGCAATGAGCAGTTCTTC. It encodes CASSSSATSGNEQFF.

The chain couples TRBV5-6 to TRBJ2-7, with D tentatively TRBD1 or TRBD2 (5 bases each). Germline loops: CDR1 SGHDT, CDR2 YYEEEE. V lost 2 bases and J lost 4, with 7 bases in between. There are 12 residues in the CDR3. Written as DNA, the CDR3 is TGTGCCAGCAGCTTCTGGGGGTACGAGCAGTACTTC. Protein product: CASSFWGYEQYF.